A single sample is the source of the 11 T cell receptor beta chains below, sequenced in a study of somatic mutations in cytotoxic T cells in rheumatoid arthritis. TCRdb's table, derived via immunoSEQ multiplex PCR, lists solely in-frame clones and lacks some. Here the sample spans about 19,000 clones, 80% to 90% being singletons. Sample: CD8+ T cells sorted from blood. The source of these receptors is a man aged 35 to 55 in good health.

The chain carries TRBV4-3 and TRBJ2-6, with a weak D call TRBD1 (6 bases). Trimming stripped 0 bases from V and 1 base from J, with 13 bases between. Germline-derived CDR1 and CDR2 are LGHNA and YSLEER. This CDR3 comprises 18 residues. CDR3 loop: CASSQDPRTGSGANVLTF. Here the CDR3 DNA reads TGCGCCAGCAGCCAAGATCCCCGTACAGGGTCTGGGGCCAACGTCCTGACTTTC.

The J gene is TRBJ2-1, the V gene TRBV11-2; no clear D. The CDR3 is 12 amino acids. The V gene's germline CDR1 is SGHAT and CDR2 FQNNGV. With 1 base removed from V and 4 bases from J, the gap between germline ends came to 2 bases. CDR3 in amino acids: CASSLVYNEQFF. The DNA for the CDR3 is TGTGCCAGCAGCTTAGTTTACAATGAGCAGTTCTTC.

The chain carries TRBV4-2 and TRBJ2-7; maybe TRBD2 (5 bases). Trimming took 4 bases from V and 3 from J, leaving 7 bases between them. In germline, CDR1 is LGHNA, CDR2 YNFKEQ. This CDR3 comprises 12 residues. CDR3 sequence: CASSPRGYEQYF. In DNA form, the CDR3 reads TGTGCCAGCAGCCCCCGGGGCTACGAGCAGTACTTC.

The table lists this clone with a count of one. The chain combines TRBV19 with TRBJ1-1, with D maybe TRBD1 (6 bases). CDR3 length: 12 residues. The V gene's germline CDR1 is LNHDA and CDR2 SQIVND (reference sequence). V was shortened by 6 bases and J by 5 bases, with 10 bases between the two germline ends. CDR3 residues: CASSTGLTEAFF. CDR3 bases: TGTGCCAGTAGCACAGGGTTAACTGAAGCTTTCTTT.

CDR3 sequence: CASKGRHSIEQYF. The CDR3 region has the DNA TGTGCCAGCAAGGGGCGCCATAGTATCGAGCAGTACTTC. V and J are TRBV28 and TRBJ2-7; D is perhaps TRBD1 (5 bases). CDR3 length equals 13 residues. Germline V gene lookup returns CDR1 MDHEN and CDR2 SYDVKM. V was pared by 7 bases and J by 6 bases, with 16 bases between.

This chain connects TRBV28 to TRBJ2-7; D possibly uses TRBD1 or TRBD2 (6 bases each). This CDR3 is built from 16 residues. Germline V CDR1 and CDR2: MDHEN, SYDVKM. V lost 5 bases, J lost 1 base, and 18 bases lay in between. Here the CDR3 reads CASSPLGGRGSYEQYF. CDR3 DNA: TGTGCCAGCAGTCCTCTGGGGGGCCGGGGGTCCTACGAGCAGTACTTC.

This chain connects TRBV7-2 to TRBJ2-3, with D maybe TRBD2 (6 bases). There are 16 residues in the CDR3. Germline V lookup: CDR1 SGHTA, CDR2 FQGNSA. V was trimmed by 1 base and J by 0 bases, leaving 11 bases between them. This chain's CDR3 is CASSLGGGTSTDTQYF. CDR3 bases: TGTGCCAGCAGCTTAGGGGGCGGGACTAGCACAGATACGCAGTATTTT.

J is TRBJ2-1 and V is TRBV7-3; TRBD1 is a possible D gene (5 bases). The CDR3 totals 16 residues. In germline, CDR1 is SGHTA, CDR2 FQGTGA. Trimming cost V 1 base and J 2 bases, with 12 bases left between them. CDR3 sequence (DNA): TGTGCCAGCAGCTTAAATACAGGTGTAGCCTACAATGAGCAGTTCTTC. It is translated as CASSLNTGVAYNEQFF.

This clone was counted a single time. This chain uses TRBV28 with TRBJ1-5; a weak D match, TRBD1 (5 bases). Germline V lookup: CDR1 MDHEN, CDR2 SYDVKM. The CDR3 consists of 15 residues. With 7 bases removed from V and 3 bases from J, the gap between germline ends came to 16 bases. CDR3 sequence: CASIPGGKANQPQHF. For the CDR3, the DNA is TGTGCCAGCATCCCGGGGGGAAAGGCCAATCAGCCCCAGCATTTT.

The rearrangement links TRBV4-2 to TRBJ2-1, with 8 bases fitting TRBD2. CDR3 length: 16 amino acids. V lost 5 bases to trimming and J lost 6 bases; unmatched junction nucleotides: 12. CDR1 and CDR2 (germline): LGHNA, YNFKEQ. CDR3 sequence reads: CASSETGTRTFNEQFF. CDR3 DNA sequence: TGTGCCAGCAGCGAAACCGGGACTAGGACCTTCAATGAGCAGTTCTTC.

The rearrangement uses TRBV5-6 and TRBJ2-2; a possible D gene is TRBD2 (6 bases). The germline CDR1 and CDR2 sequences are SGHDT and YYEEEE. The CDR3 consists of 13 residues. The V end was cut by 7 bases, the J end by 5 bases, with 12 bases between. The CDR3 sequence: CASGQEGTGELFF. CDR3 nucleotide sequence: TGTGCCAGCGGTCAGGAGGGAACCGGGGAGCTGTTTTTT. The variable domain in full, completed from reference TRBV5-6 and TRBJ2-2, reads DAGVTQSPTHLIKTRGQQVTLRCSPKSGHDTVSWYQQALGQGPQFIFQYYEEEERQRGNFPDRFSGHQFPNYSSELNVNALLLGDSALYLCASGQEGTGELFFGEGSRLTVL.